This T cell receptor beta chain originates from a study of T cells after yellow fever vaccination. In TCRdb, the 5' RACE reads were re-called with MiXCR into one record per CDR3 protein. The table lists about 52,000 distinct CDR3 sequences, 6.6% of them singletons. V lost 1 base, J lost 2 bases, and 14 bases stayed unmatched. Germline V gives CDR1 LGHNA, CDR2 YSLEER. This CDR3 is 19 amino acids long. The chain employs TRBV4-3 and TRBJ2-3; 8 bases line up with TRBD2. This clonotype was sampled from a young man who received the YFV17D yellow fever vaccine. The sample consisted of CD8+ T cells not binding an NS4B(214-222) dextramer, sorted from PBMCs, taken around 45 days after the first yellow fever vaccination. The CDR3 coding sequence is TGCGCCAGCAGCCAAGCGGGGCTAGCGGGCCCTTTTACCACAGATACGCAGTATTTT. Translating it yields CASSQAGLAGPFTTDTQYF.